This is a list of T cell receptor beta chains from one sample in a study of T cell repertoires in cytomegalovirus infection. For these receptors, no antigen is known. TCRdb used MiXCR to reprocess the reads, holding one entry per CDR3 protein. Altogether some 71,000 distinct CDR3 sequences are present, approximately 30% being singletons, with the ten largest covering about 60%. Sequencing used CD8+ T cells from cultured PBMCs, obtained from culture after CMV antigen stimulation. Source of these receptors: a human donor in good health (CMV status not recorded). Some clones in this sample may be carry-over from other donors' samples. CDR3s leave out the opening cysteine and the closing phenylalanine or tryptophan. Fields, in order: J gene, V gene, D gene, CDR3 protein. D genes are given only for firm matches.

>TRBJ2-1|TRBV6-2/TRBV6-3|.
ASGLGGAYNEQF
>TRBJ2-3|TRBV7-2|.
ASGNDGGPWNTQY
>TRBJ2-5|TRBV29-1|.
SVPPRGEQETQY
>TRBJ1-5|TRBV12-3/TRBV12-4|TRBD1
ASSFGQGDDQPQH
>TRBJ2-1|TRBV7-2|.
ASSLGGAIIHEQF
>TRBJ1-2|TRBV20-1|TRBD1
SARKARGPANYGYT
>TRBJ2-1|TRBV20-1|.
SARDERSYNEQF
>TRBJ2-7|TRBV4-3|.
ASSQDPAGSYEQY
>TRBJ1-1|TRBV7-8|.
ASSVRDGTEAF
>TRBJ2-1|TRBV7-8|TRBD2
ASSSRTSGRMRNEQF
>TRBJ2-3|TRBV29-1|TRBD1
SVEDPGQGGRWAQY
>TRBJ2-1|TRBV24-1|.
ATRATSSNEQF
>TRBJ1-1|TRBV30|.
AWDQQGGLTEAF
>TRBJ2-2|TRBV7-9|.
ASGFLAGGDTGELF
>TRBJ2-7|TRBV12-3/TRBV12-4|.
ASTDTKGNEQY
>TRBJ2-7|TRBV11-2|TRBD1
ASSLRGTGQPHEQY
>TRBJ1-2|TRBV27|.
ASSLSGYGYT
>TRBJ2-1|TRBV11-2|.
ASGREQF
>TRBJ1-1|TRBV18|.
ASSPGVRTEAF
>TRBJ2-2|TRBV6-2/TRBV6-3|.
ASSYDPTEGRTIGELF
>TRBJ2-1|TRBV27|TRBD2
ASSLPGGLDPTF
>TRBJ2-7|TRBV10-1|TRBD1
ASSRGTGNSYEQY
>TRBJ2-1|TRBV11-3|TRBD2
ASSDGLAGLTYNEQF
>TRBJ2-5|TRBV7-2|.
ASSPDLGSETQY